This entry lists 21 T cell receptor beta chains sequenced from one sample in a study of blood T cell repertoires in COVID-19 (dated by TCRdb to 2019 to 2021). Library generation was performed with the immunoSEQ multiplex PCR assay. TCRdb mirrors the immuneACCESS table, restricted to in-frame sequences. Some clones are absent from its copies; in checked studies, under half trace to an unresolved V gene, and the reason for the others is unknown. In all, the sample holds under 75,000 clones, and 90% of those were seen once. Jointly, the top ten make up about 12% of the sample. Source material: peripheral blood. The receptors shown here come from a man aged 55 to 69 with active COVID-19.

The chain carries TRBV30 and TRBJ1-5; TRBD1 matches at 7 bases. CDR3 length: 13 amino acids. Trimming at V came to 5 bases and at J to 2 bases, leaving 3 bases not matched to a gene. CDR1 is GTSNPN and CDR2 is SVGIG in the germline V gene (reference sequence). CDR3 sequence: CAWGTGGNQPQHF. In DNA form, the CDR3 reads TGTGCCTGGGGCACAGGGGGCAATCAGCCCCAGCATTTT.

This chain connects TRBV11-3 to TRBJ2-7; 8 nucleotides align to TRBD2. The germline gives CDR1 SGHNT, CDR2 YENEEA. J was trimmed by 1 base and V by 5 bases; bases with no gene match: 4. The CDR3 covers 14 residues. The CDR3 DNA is TGTGCCAGCAGCCTCGCGGGGGGATCCTACGAGCAGTACTTC. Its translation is CASSLAGGSYEQYF. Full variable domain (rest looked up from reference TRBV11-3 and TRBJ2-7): EAGVVQSPRYKIIEKKQPVAFWCNPISGHNTLYWYLQNLGQGPELLIRYENEEAVDDSQLPKDRFSAERLKGVDSTLKIQPAELGDSAVYLCASSLAGGSYEQYFGPGTRLTVT.

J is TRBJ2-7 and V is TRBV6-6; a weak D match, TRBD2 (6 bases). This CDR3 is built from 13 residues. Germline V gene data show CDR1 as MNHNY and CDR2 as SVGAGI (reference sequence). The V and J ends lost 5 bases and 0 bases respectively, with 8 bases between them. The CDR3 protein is CASSLAYSYEQYF. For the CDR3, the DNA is TGTGCCAGCAGTCTAGCGTACTCCTACGAGCAGTACTTC.

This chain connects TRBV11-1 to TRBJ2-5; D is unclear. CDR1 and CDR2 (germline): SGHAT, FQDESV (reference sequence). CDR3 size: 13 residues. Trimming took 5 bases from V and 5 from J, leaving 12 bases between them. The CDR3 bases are TGTGCCAGCAGCCGTTGGCTAGTGGAGACCCAGTACTTC. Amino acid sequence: CASSRWLVETQYF.

The CDR3 sequence is CASSSGGYGYTF. The DNA for the CDR3 is TGTGCCAGCAGTTCCGGAGGCTATGGCTACACCTTC. The J gene is TRBJ1-2, the V gene TRBV28, with D unresolved. The germline V and J ends were trimmed by 4 bases and 4 bases, with 7 bases remaining between them. This CDR3 contains 12 residues. Germline V gene lookup returns CDR1 MDHEN and CDR2 SYDVKM.

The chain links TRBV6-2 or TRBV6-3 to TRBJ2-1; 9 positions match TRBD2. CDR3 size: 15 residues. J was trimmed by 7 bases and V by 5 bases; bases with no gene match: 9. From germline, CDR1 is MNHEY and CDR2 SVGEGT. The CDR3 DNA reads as TGTGCCAGCAGTCCCCCCGGCGGGAGGGTGAATGAGCAGTTCTTC. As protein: CASSPPGGRVNEQFF.

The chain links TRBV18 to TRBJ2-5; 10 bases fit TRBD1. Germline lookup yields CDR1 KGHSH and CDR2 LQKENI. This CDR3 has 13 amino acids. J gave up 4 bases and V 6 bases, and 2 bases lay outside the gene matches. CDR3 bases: TGTGCCAGCTCGACAGGGGGCGCAGAGACCCAGTACTTC. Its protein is CASSTGGAETQYF.

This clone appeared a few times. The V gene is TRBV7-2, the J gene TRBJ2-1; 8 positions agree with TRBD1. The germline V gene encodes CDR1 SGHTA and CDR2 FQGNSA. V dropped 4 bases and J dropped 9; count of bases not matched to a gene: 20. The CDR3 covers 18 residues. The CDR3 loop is CASSSPLTGAAALREQFF. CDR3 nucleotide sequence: TGTGCCAGCAGCTCACCCTTGACAGGGGCGGCGGCGTTGCGTGAGCAGTTCTTC. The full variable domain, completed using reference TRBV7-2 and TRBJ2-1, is GAGVSQSPSNKVTEKGKDVELRCDPISGHTALYWYRQSLGQGLEFLIYFQGNSAPDKSGLPSDRFSAERTGGSVSTLTIQRTQQEDSAVYLCASSSPLTGAAALREQFFGPGTRLTVL.

Here the CDR3 reads CASSQTRLATYEQYF. The CDR3, as DNA: TGCGCCAGCAGCCAGACGCGGCTAGCGACCTACGAGCAGTACTTC. The rearrangement joins TRBV4-3 to TRBJ2-7; D may be TRBD2 (6 bases). Germline V gene lookup returns CDR1 LGHNA and CDR2 YSLEER. The CDR3 consists of 15 residues. V lost 3 bases, J lost 2 bases, and 14 bases lay in between.

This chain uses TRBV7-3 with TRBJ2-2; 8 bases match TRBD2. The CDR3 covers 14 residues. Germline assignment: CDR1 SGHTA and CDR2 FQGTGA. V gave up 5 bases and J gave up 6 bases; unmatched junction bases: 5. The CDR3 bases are TGTGCCAGCAGCCCCTCGGGAGGGGCCGGGGAGCTGTTTTTT. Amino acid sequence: CASSPSGGAGELFF.

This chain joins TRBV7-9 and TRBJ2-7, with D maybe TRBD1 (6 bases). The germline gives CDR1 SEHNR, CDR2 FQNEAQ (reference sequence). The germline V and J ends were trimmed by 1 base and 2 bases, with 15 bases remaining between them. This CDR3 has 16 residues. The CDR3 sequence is CASSLGRVGATYEQYF. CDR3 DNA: TGTGCCAGCAGCTTAGGGCGGGTGGGGGCTACCTACGAGCAGTACTTC.

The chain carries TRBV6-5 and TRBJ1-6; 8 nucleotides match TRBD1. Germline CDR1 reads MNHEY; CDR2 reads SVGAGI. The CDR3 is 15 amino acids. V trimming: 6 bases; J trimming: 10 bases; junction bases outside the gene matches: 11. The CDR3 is CASRTGDSLRSPLHF. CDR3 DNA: TGTGCCAGCAGGACAGGGGACTCTCTTAGATCACCCCTCCACTTT.

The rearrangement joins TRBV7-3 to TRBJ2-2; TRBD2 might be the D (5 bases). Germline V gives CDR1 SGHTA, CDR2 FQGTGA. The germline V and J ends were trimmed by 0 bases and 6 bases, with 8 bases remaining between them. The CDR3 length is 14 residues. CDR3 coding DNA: TGTGCCAGCAGCTTAACCAGGACTTCCGGGGAGCTGTTTTTT. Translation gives CASSLTRTSGELFF.

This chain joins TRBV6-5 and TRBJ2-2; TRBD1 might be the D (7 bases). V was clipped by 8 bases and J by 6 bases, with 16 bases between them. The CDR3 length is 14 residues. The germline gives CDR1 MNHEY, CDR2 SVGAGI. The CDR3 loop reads CASQGGRRAGELFF. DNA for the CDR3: TGTGCCAGCCAGGGGGGTAGGAGGGCCGGGGAGCTGTTTTTT.

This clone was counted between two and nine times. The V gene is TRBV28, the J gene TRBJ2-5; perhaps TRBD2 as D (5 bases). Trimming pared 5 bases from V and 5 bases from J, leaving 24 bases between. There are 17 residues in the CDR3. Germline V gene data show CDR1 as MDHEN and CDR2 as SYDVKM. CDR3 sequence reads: CASSLRSAKLGGETQYF. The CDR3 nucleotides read TGTGCCAGCAGTCTTAGGTCCGCCAAATTGGGCGGGGAGACCCAGTACTTC.

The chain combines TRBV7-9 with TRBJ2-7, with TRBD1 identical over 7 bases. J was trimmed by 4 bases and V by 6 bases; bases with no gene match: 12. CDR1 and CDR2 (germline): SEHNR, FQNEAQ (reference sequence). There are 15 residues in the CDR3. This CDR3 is CASSFGRGWGYEQYF. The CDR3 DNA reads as TGTGCCAGCAGTTTTGGCAGGGGGTGGGGATACGAGCAGTACTTC.

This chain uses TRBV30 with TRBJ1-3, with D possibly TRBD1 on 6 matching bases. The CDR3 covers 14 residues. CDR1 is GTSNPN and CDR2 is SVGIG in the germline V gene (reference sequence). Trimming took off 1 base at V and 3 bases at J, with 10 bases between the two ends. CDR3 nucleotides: TGTGCCTGGAGTGAGCAGGGGCTTGGAAACACCATATATTTT. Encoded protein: CAWSEQGLGNTIYF.

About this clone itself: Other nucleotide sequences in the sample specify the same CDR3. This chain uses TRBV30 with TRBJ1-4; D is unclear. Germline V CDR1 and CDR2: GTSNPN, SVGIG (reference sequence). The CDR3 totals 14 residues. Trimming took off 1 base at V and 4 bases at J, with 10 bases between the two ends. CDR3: CAWSGASLNEKLFF. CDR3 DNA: TGTGCCTGGAGTGGGGCCAGTCTTAATGAAAAACTGTTTTTT.

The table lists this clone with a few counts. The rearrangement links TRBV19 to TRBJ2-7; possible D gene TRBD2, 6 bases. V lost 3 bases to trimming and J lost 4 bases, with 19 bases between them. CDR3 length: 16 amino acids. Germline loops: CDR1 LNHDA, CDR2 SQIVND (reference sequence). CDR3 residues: CASSMILAGRTYEQYF. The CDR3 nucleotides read TGTGCCAGTAGTATGATATTGGCAGGGAGGACTTACGAGCAGTACTTC.

The CDR3 region has the DNA TGTGCCAGCAGCGTAAAAGGTTCCCAGGACGAGCAGTACTTC. Amino acid sequence: CASSVKGSQDEQYF. J is TRBJ2-7 and V is TRBV9; D remains ambiguous. From germline, CDR1 is SGDLS and CDR2 YYNGEE. The CDR3 has 14 amino acids. The ends were cut back, 1 base at V and 5 bases at J, with 13 bases in the middle.

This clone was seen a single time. This CDR3 reads CASSLVSGARETQYF. In DNA, the CDR3 is TGCGCCAGCAGCTTGGTTTCAGGGGCTCGAGAGACCCAGTACTTC. The chain couples TRBV5-1 to TRBJ2-5, with TRBD1 as a possible D gene (6 bases). V lost 0 bases to trimming and J lost 4 bases, with 13 bases between them. The CDR3 loop spans 15 amino acids. Germline CDR1 reads SGHRS; CDR2 reads YFSETQ.